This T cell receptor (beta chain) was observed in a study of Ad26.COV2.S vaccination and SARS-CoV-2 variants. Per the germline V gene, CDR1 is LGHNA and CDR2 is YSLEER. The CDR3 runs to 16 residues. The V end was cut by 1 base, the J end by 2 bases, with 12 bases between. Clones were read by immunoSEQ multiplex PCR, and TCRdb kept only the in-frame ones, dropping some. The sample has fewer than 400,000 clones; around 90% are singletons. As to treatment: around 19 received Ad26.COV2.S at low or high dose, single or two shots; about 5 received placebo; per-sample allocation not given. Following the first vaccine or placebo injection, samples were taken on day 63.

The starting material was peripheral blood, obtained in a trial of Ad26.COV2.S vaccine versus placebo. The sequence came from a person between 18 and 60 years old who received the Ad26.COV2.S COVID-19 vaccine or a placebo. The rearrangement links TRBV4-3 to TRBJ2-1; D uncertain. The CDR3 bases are TGCGCCAGCAGCCAAGTAGGGTCTCGGACCTACAATGAGCAGTTCTTC. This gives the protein CASSQVGSRTYNEQFF.